The 20 T cell receptor beta chains listed next were all sequenced from one sample in a study of blood T cell repertoires in COVID-19. Assay: immunoSEQ multiplex PCR; the TCRdb copy retains only in-frame clones and omits some. The sample lists 160,000 or so clones, over 90% occurring once. The specimen sequenced was peripheral blood. The source is a woman aged 55-69 years with COVID-19, enrolled during active disease.

The chain's CDR3 is CASSLKGMNTEAFF. CDR3 nucleotides: TGTGCCAGCAGCTTGAAGGGGATGAACACTGAAGCTTTCTTT. The V and J genes are TRBV5-6 and TRBJ1-1; D might be TRBD1 (5 bases). This CDR3 is 14 amino acids long. Trimming took 1 base from V and 0 from J, leaving 7 bases between them. In germline, CDR1 is SGHDT, CDR2 YYEEEE.

The V and J genes are TRBV9 and TRBJ1-1; 8 bases are a match to TRBD1. There are 15 residues in the CDR3. J lost 10 bases, V lost 0 bases, and 11 bases had no gene match. Per germline, CDR1 SGDLS and CDR2 YYNGEE. The CDR3: CASSVGRGQGAVAFF. CDR3 in DNA: TGTGCCAGCAGCGTAGGCCGCGGGCAGGGGGCGGTAGCTTTCTTT. The variable domain in full, with the rest retrieved from reference TRBV9 and TRBJ1-1, is DSGVTQTPKHLITATGQRVTLRCSPRSGDLSVYWYQQSLDQGLQFLIQYYNGEERAKGNILERFSAQQFPDLHSELNLSSLELGDSALYFCASSVGRGQGAVAFFGQGTRLTVV.

The rearrangement links TRBV4-1 to TRBJ1-4, with 8 bases lining up with TRBD1. V was clipped by 3 bases and J by 7 bases; unmatched bases: 7. The CDR3 has 15 amino acids. The germline V gene has CDR1 MGHRA and CDR2 YSYEKL. The DNA of the CDR3 is TGCGCCAGCAGCCATTACGGACAGGGTTCTGAAAAACTGTTTTTT. This codes for CASSHYGQGSEKLFF.

Written as DNA, the CDR3 is TGCAGCGTTGACATAACCGGGACAGGGATGGGGATTGACTATGGCTACACCTTC. As protein: CSVDITGTGMGIDYGYTF. The rearrangement joins TRBV29-1 to TRBJ1-2; 9 bases fit TRBD1. After removal of 3 bases from V and 3 bases from J, the junction contained 17 bases not matched to a gene. This CDR3 region has 18 residues. The germline gives CDR1 SQVTM, CDR2 ANQGSEA.

A single count supports this clone. V gene TRBV7-8 combines with J gene TRBJ1-2; the match to TRBD1 covers 8 bases. The CDR3 runs to 15 residues. Looked up from germline, CDR1 is SGHVS and CDR2 is FQNEAQ. The ends lost 2 bases at V and 2 bases at J; junction bases unmatched: 4. The CDR3 DNA reads as TGTGCCAGCAGCTTACGGGGACAGGAGAACTATGGCTACACCTTC. Its protein is CASSLRGQENYGYTF.

The rearrangement joins TRBV5-1 to TRBJ2-7; TRBD2 agrees at 10 bases. The CDR3 runs to 14 residues. The J segment lost 3 bases and the V segment lost 1 base, leaving 1 base of the junction unmatched. CDR1 is SGHRS and CDR2 is YFSETQ in the germline V gene. CDR3: CASSLTSGIYEQYF. CDR3 nucleotide sequence: TGCGCCAGCAGCTTGACTAGCGGGATCTACGAGCAGTACTTC.

This sequence joins TRBV4-3 and TRBJ1-4; TRBD1 matches 9 bases. CDR1 and CDR2 from the germline V gene are LGHNA and YSLEER. The CDR3 consists of 14 residues. V gave up 1 base and J gave up 8 bases; unmatched junction bases: 2. The CDR3, as DNA: TGCGCCAGCAGCCAAGGGACAGGGGTCGAAAAACTGTTTTTT. This translates into CASSQGTGVEKLFF.

The chain joins TRBV7-2 to TRBJ1-4; D might be TRBD1 (6 bases). V was pared by 2 bases and J by 12 bases, with 10 bases between. CDR1 SGHTA and CDR2 FQGNSA come from the germline V gene. This CDR3 is built from 12 residues. DNA of the CDR3: TGTGCCAGCAGCTTACCCCAGGGGCAACTGTTTTTT. It encodes CASSLPQGQLFF.

This chain connects TRBV4-2 to TRBJ1-2; 8 bases are shared with TRBD1. Germline V CDR1 and CDR2: LGHNA, YNFKEQ. This CDR3 comprises 14 residues. J was trimmed by 7 bases and V by 0 bases; bases with no gene match: 4. CDR3 residues: CASSQEQGGSGYTF. The DNA for the CDR3 is TGTGCCAGCAGCCAAGAACAGGGGGGAAGTGGCTACACCTTC.

The gene calls are TRBV7-9 and TRBJ1-1; TRBD1 agrees at 9 bases. V was pared by 5 bases and J by 7 bases, with 8 bases of the junction left unmatched. CDR1 and CDR2 from the germline V gene are SEHNR and FQNEAQ (reference sequence). The CDR3 covers 14 residues. The CDR3 loop reads CASSPTGGVYEAFF. In DNA form, the CDR3 reads TGTGCCAGCAGCCCGACAGGGGGGGTCTATGAAGCTTTCTTT.

V and J are TRBV19 and TRBJ1-5; 7 bases map to TRBD1. J lost 3 bases, V lost 4 bases, and 6 bases had no gene match. The CDR3 has 15 amino acids. Looked up from germline, CDR1 is LNHDA and CDR2 is SQIVND (reference sequence). The CDR3 DNA follows: TGTGCCAGTAGTACCGGGACAGCAAACAATCAGCCCCAGCATTTT. Translation gives CASSTGTANNQPQHF.

V and J are TRBV7-2 and TRBJ1-5; D gene uncertain. This CDR3 spans 14 amino acids. CDR1 is SGHTA, CDR2 FQGNSA, per germline. Trimming cost V 5 bases and J 4 bases, with 12 bases left between them. CDR3 coding DNA: TGTGCCAGCAGCCCCCGACGGGATAATCAGCCCCAGCATTTT. Its protein is CASSPRRDNQPQHF.

This chain joins TRBV7-2 and TRBJ2-3, with a weak D call TRBD2 (6 bases). Germline values: CDR1 SGHTA, CDR2 FQGNSA. Trimming cost V 2 bases and J 8 bases, with 17 bases left between them. The CDR3 contains 15 residues. The DNA for the CDR3 is TGTGCCAGCAGCTTAAGTCGGGGGTTATTTGGTACGCAGTATTTT. Residues: CASSLSRGLFGTQYF.

V usage is TRBV19 and J usage is TRBJ1-6; D possibly corresponds to TRBD1 (5 bases). Trimming shortened V by 5 bases and J by 3 bases, and 17 bases separated the two germline ends. The CDR3 totals 17 residues. Germline CDR1 is LNHDA and CDR2 is SQIVND (reference sequence). CDR3 sequence (DNA): TGTGCCAGTAGTCCCGGGAGGAGGGGCGTCTATAATTCACCCCTCCACTTT. Encoded protein: CASSPGRRGVYNSPLHF. Filled out from reference TRBV19 and TRBJ1-6, the complete variable domain reads DGGITQSPKYLFRKEGQNVTLSCEQNLNHDAMYWYRQDPGQGLRLIYYSQIVNDFQKGDIAEGYSVSREKKESFPLTVTSAQKNPTAFYLCASSPGRRGVYNSPLHFGNGTRLTVT.

This chain connects TRBV3-1 (or the pseudogene TRBV3-2) to TRBJ2-2, with no clear D. CDR3 length equals 14 residues. Germline V gene lookup returns CDR1 LGHDT and CDR2 YNNKEL (reference sequence). Trimming pared 4 bases from V and 4 bases from J, leaving 10 bases between. DNA of the CDR3: TGTGCCAGCAGCCCTGCCCCGGGCACCGGGGAGCTGTTTTTT. As protein: CASSPAPGTGELFF.

This clone appeared a single time. The rearrangement joins TRBV11-3 to TRBJ2-7, with 10 bases fitting TRBD1. V gave up 3 bases and J gave up 2 bases; unmatched junction bases: 10. CDR1 and CDR2 (germline): SGHNT, YENEEA. The CDR3 covers 17 residues. The DNA of the CDR3 is TGTGCCAGCAGCTTTGGGACAGGGGACACCCACCCCTACGAGCAGTACTTC. It encodes CASSFGTGDTHPYEQYF. Based on the CDR3 plus reference TRBV11-3 and TRBJ2-7, the full variable domain is EAGVVQSPRYKIIEKKQPVAFWCNPISGHNTLYWYLQNLGQGPELLIRYENEEAVDDSQLPKDRFSAERLKGVDSTLKIQPAELGDSAVYLCASSFGTGDTHPYEQYFGPGTRLTVT.

The chain has TRBV6-5 and TRBJ2-4; 12 positions agree with TRBD2. The CDR3 covers 15 residues. The germline V gene encodes CDR1 MNHEY and CDR2 SVGAGI. The trim removed 6 bases at V and 6 bases at J, leaving 6 bases unmatched. CDR3 region: CASRASGGAGNIQYF. CDR3 sequence (DNA): TGTGCCAGCAGGGCTAGCGGGGGGGCCGGAAACATTCAGTACTTC.

The J gene is TRBJ2-3, the V gene TRBV18, with TRBD2 matching 16 bases. The germline gives CDR1 KGHSH, CDR2 LQKENI. The CDR3 runs to 22 residues. V shed 0 bases, J shed 2 bases, and the junction held 14 bases outside the gene matches. CDR3 DNA sequence: TGTGCCAGCTCACCACCCCCTTACGGGACTAGCGGGGGGGACCCATACACAGATACGCAGTATTTT. Its protein product is CASSPPPYGTSGGDPYTDTQYF.

The chain recombines TRBV19 with TRBJ2-7; 9 positions agree with TRBD1. The V gene end was trimmed by 7 bases and the J gene end by 2 bases; junction bases not matched to a gene: 6. Germline V lookup: CDR1 LNHDA, CDR2 SQIVND (reference sequence). The CDR3 sequence is 14 residues long. CDR3 loop: CASNPRTGAYEQYF. CDR3 sequence (DNA): TGTGCCAGTAACCCTAGGACAGGGGCCTACGAGCAGTACTTC.

V gene TRBV7-9 combines with J gene TRBJ1-4; perhaps TRBD1 as D (5 bases). Between the trimmed V and J ends, which lost 5 bases and 8 bases, there was a span of 15 bases. Looked up from germline, CDR1 is SEHNR and CDR2 is FQNEAQ (reference sequence). The CDR3 sequence is 14 residues long. The CDR3 region is CASSMSGSREKLFF. The CDR3 DNA sequence: TGTGCCAGCAGCATGTCAGGGTCTAGGGAAAAACTGTTTTTT.